This entry lists 26 T cell receptor beta chains sequenced from one sample in a study of early T cells in non-severe SARS-CoV-2 infection. In TCRdb, the 5' RACE reads were re-called with MiXCR into one record per CDR3 protein. The sample records around 63,000 distinct CDR3 sequences, about a tenth being singletons. The sample here was whole blood, taken at baseline. The receptors shown here come from an adult who was a healthcare worker with PCR-confirmed SARS-CoV-2 infection or an uninfected control (not recorded which).

CDR3 sequence reads: CASSQGGSGNYEQYF. DNA of the CDR3: TGCGCCAGCAGCCAAGGCGGGAGCGGAAACTACGAGCAGTACTTC. The rearrangement joins TRBV4-1 to TRBJ2-7, with 7 bases fitting TRBD2. The CDR3 spans 15 residues. J lost 3 bases, V lost 1 base, and 6 bases had no gene match. Germline CDR1 is MGHRA and CDR2 is YSYEKL.

This clonotype was counted only a few times. This chain links TRBV28 with TRBJ2-3, with 8 positions matching TRBD2. J gave up 1 base and V 7 bases, and 13 bases lay outside the gene matches. Germline V gene data show CDR1 as MDHEN and CDR2 as SYDVKM. CDR3 size: 17 residues. DNA of the CDR3: TGTGCCAGCAAAAGCCATCCGGGACTAGAAGGCACAGATACGCAGTATTTT. Translation gives CASKSHPGLEGTDTQYF.

This clonotype was seen at least ten times. The chain couples TRBV11-2 to TRBJ2-2, with D hard to call. V dropped 6 bases and J dropped 0 bases, with 8 bases sitting between them. The CDR3 has 14 amino acids. Germline assignment: CDR1 SGHAT and CDR2 FQNNGV. The CDR3 region has the DNA TGTGCCAGCAGTACTACGTCGAACACCGGGGAGCTGTTTTTT. Its translation is CASSTTSNTGELFF.

J is TRBJ1-2 and V is TRBV4-1, with 7 bases fitting TRBD1. This CDR3 is 13 amino acids long. Trimming took 7 bases from V and 6 from J; bases not matched to a gene: 8. The germline V gene has CDR1 MGHRA and CDR2 YSYEKL. CDR3 region: CASTSFTGDGYTF. The CDR3, as DNA: TGCGCCAGCACCAGCTTCACAGGGGATGGCTACACCTTC.

This clonotype was seen at least ten times. This rearrangement joins TRBV24-1 to TRBJ1-5, with TRBD1 identical over 12 bases. With V trimmed by 9 bases and J by 7 bases, 6 bases remained unmatched. The CDR3 length is 14 residues. Germline V lookup: CDR1 KGHDR, CDR2 SFDVKD. The CDR3 region is CATRDRGLGQPQHF. The CDR3 region has the DNA TGTGCCACCCGGGACAGGGGGCTTGGGCAGCCCCAGCATTTT.

In this sample, this clonotype turned up many times. CDR3 DNA sequence: TGTGCCACATTGGTGGGGTATGAGCAGTTCTTC. It yields the protein CATLVGYEQFF. The chain carries TRBV10-3 and TRBJ2-1, with no clear D. This CDR3 contains 11 residues. The V end lost 10 bases, the J end lost 8 bases, and 12 bases lay between the germline ends. The germline V gene encodes CDR1 ENHRY and CDR2 SYGVKD.

The rearrangement links TRBV7-3 to TRBJ2-3, with 10 positions matching TRBD2. Trimming cost V 5 bases and J 6 bases; bases outside gene matches: 5. Per the germline V gene, CDR1 is SGHTA and CDR2 is FQGTGA. There are 14 residues in the CDR3. The CDR3 sequence: CASSPGTSADTQYF. The CDR3 DNA reads as TGTGCCAGCAGCCCAGGGACTAGCGCGGATACGCAGTATTTT.

The chain combines TRBV20-1 with TRBJ2-1; 11 bases line up with TRBD2. CDR3 size: 17 residues. V trimming: 0 bases; J trimming: 0 bases; junction bases outside the gene matches: 4. Germline assignment: CDR1 DFQATT and CDR2 SNEGSKA (reference sequence). The CDR3 bases are TGCAGTGCTAGAGATTTTGGACTAGCGGGCTCCTACAATGAGCAGTTCTTC. Its protein is CSARDFGLAGSYNEQFF.

V gene TRBV27 combines with J gene TRBJ2-7; 8 positions agree with TRBD2. The length of the CDR3 is 15 residues. V lost 2 bases to trimming and J lost 3 bases; unmatched junction nucleotides: 6. Germline V gene lookup returns CDR1 MNHEY and CDR2 SMNVEV (reference sequence). CDR3 sequence: CASSLRQREYYEQYF. CDR3 sequence (DNA): TGTGCCAGCAGTTTAAGACAGCGGGAGTACTACGAGCAGTACTTC.

This clonotype was counted between two and nine times. The chain is built from TRBV6-2 or TRBV6-3 and TRBJ2-3; D uncertain. Trimming removed 6 bases at V and 7 bases at J, with 11 bases between. CDR1 and CDR2 (germline): MNHEY, SVGEGT. This CDR3 is 12 amino acids long. The CDR3 protein is CASSPGYNTQYF. The CDR3 DNA reads TGTGCCAGCAGCCCCGGTTATAATACGCAGTATTTT.

V gene TRBV27 combines with J gene TRBJ1-1; D gene uncertain. In germline, CDR1 is MNHEY, CDR2 SMNVEV (reference sequence). This CDR3 spans 17 amino acids. V was clipped by 2 bases and J by 0 bases, with 16 bases between them. The CDR3 protein is CASSLRGPMQLNTEAFF. The CDR3 DNA reads TGTGCCAGCAGTTTACGCGGACCCATGCAGCTGAACACTGAAGCTTTCTTT.

The V gene is TRBV4-3, the J gene TRBJ1-3; D unresolved. The V and J ends lost 0 bases and 2 bases respectively, with 14 bases between them. Germline assignment: CDR1 LGHNA and CDR2 YSLEER. There are 17 residues in the CDR3. The CDR3 DNA is TGCGCCAGCAGCCAAGATTATCTTCGAGACCCTGGAAACACCATATATTTT. It translates to CASSQDYLRDPGNTIYF.

This clonotype occurred many times. The chain employs TRBV20-1 and TRBJ2-3; D gene unclear. CDR3 size: 14 residues. The germline CDR1 and CDR2 sequences are DFQATT and SNEGSKA (reference sequence). V lost 0 bases, J lost 5 bases, and 12 bases lay in between. The CDR3 loop reads CSARDIRVGDTQYF. DNA for the CDR3: TGCAGTGCTAGAGATATTAGGGTAGGAGATACGCAGTATTTT.

The V and J genes are TRBV29-1 and TRBJ2-7, with D perhaps assigned TRBD1 or TRBD2 (5 bases each). The CDR3 length is 13 residues. V was clipped by 4 bases and J by 12 bases, with 22 bases between them. Germline assignment: CDR1 SQVTM and CDR2 ANQGSEA. CDR3 nucleotides: TGCAGCGTTGGACACGCGGAAGGGGAGCGGCGGTACTTC. Translating it yields CSVGHAEGERRYF.

V gene TRBV28 combines with J gene TRBJ2-4; a weak D match, TRBD1 (5 bases). The V end was cut by 6 bases, the J end by 9 bases, with 12 bases between. The germline V gene has CDR1 MDHEN and CDR2 SYDVKM. CDR3 length: 12 amino acids. CDR3 coding DNA: TGTGCCAGCAGCCCCGGAACAGGCATTCAGTACTTC. This codes for CASSPGTGIQYF.

Ten or more counts support this clonotype. V gene TRBV15 combines with J gene TRBJ1-6; TRBD1 agrees at 11 bases. Germline trimming cut 5 bases from V and 10 bases from J; bases unmatched to any gene: 13. Germline CDR1 is LNHNV and CDR2 is YYDKDF (reference sequence). CDR3 length: 17 amino acids. The CDR3 sequence is CATSARTGGVGGSPLHF. CDR3 in DNA: TGTGCCACCAGCGCCCGGACAGGGGGCGTAGGCGGGTCACCCCTCCACTTT.

This clonotype was picked up many times. CDR3 residues: CASSASDTLSYEQYF. The CDR3 DNA is TGTGCCAGCAGTGCGTCAGACACCCTCTCCTACGAGCAGTACTTC. The chain carries TRBV12-3 or TRBV12-4 and TRBJ2-7; D uncertain. CDR3 length: 15 amino acids. Trimming shortened V by 5 bases and J by 0 bases, and 14 bases separated the two germline ends.

This rearrangement joins TRBV7-2 to TRBJ2-1, with 12 bases fitting TRBD2. V trimming: 7 bases; J trimming: 4 bases; junction bases outside the gene matches: 5. The CDR3 spans 15 residues. Germline CDR1 SGHTA, CDR2 FQGNSA. The CDR3 here is CASTILAGGYNEQFF. In nucleotides, the CDR3 is TGTGCCAGCACCATACTAGCGGGAGGATACAATGAGCAGTTCTTC.

This clonotype was observed many times. The V call is TRBV9, the J call TRBJ1-1; 7 nucleotides agree with TRBD1. The CDR3 runs 15 residues. Germline lookup yields CDR1 SGDLS and CDR2 YYNGEE. Trimming at V came to 0 bases and at J to 1 base, leaving 3 bases not matched to a gene. The chain's CDR3 is CASSVATGQNTEAFF. The CDR3, as DNA: TGTGCCAGCAGCGTAGCGACAGGGCAGAACACTGAAGCTTTCTTT.

This clonotype was found many times. The V gene is TRBV6-2 or TRBV6-3, the J gene TRBJ2-1, with TRBD2 matching over 9 bases. Trimming at V came to 2 bases and at J to 8 bases, leaving 10 bases not matched to a gene. Germline CDR1 and CDR2: MNHEY and SVGEGT. The CDR3 covers 16 residues. The CDR3 DNA sequence: TGTGCCAGCAGTTACCCTAGAGCGGGAGGATTTGATGAGCAGTTCTTC. This encodes CASSYPRAGGFDEQFF.

This clonotype was observed many times. The CDR3 spells CASSWTARTEAFF. As DNA, the CDR3 is TGTGCCAGCAGTTGGACAGCCAGAACTGAAGCTTTCTTT. This sequence joins TRBV28 and TRBJ1-1, with a possible D match to TRBD1 (6 bases). Germline CDR1 and CDR2: MDHEN and SYDVKM. The CDR3 extends over 13 amino acids. V lost 4 bases to trimming and J lost 5 bases, with 11 bases between them.

A few counts support this clonotype. The chain recombines TRBV19 with TRBJ2-1; D is ambiguous. CDR1 is LNHDA, CDR2 SQIVND, per germline (reference sequence). Trimming cost V 10 bases and J 0 bases, with 13 bases left between them. The CDR3 is 14 residues long. The CDR3 region has the DNA TGTGCCACCCGACCGCCAAGCTCCTACAATGAGCAGTTCTTC. It specifies CATRPPSSYNEQFF.

This chain uses TRBV20-1 with TRBJ1-5; D is unclear. This CDR3 is built from 13 residues. Trimming took 3 bases from V and 1 from J, leaving 7 bases between them. Germline CDR1 is DFQATT and CDR2 is SNEGSKA (reference sequence). CDR3 DNA: TGCAGTGCTAGTCGGGGAAGCAATCAGCCCCAGCATTTT. As protein: CSASRGSNQPQHF.

V gene TRBV7-2 combines with J gene TRBJ2-7, with TRBD2 identical over 13 bases. Trimming removed 5 bases from V and 3 bases from J; junction bases left unmatched: 4. The germline V gene has CDR1 SGHTA and CDR2 FQGNSA. The CDR3 consists of 15 residues. The CDR3 bases are TGTGCCAGCAGCCTAGGGACTAGCGGGATCTACGAGCAGTACTTC. It is translated as CASSLGTSGIYEQYF.

This clonotype was seen repeatedly, ten times or more. CDR3 in amino acids: CASSGEGRANVLTF. The CDR3 nucleotides read TGTGCCAGCAGCGGGGAAGGTAGGGCCAACGTCCTGACTTTC. The chain uses TRBV5-6 and TRBJ2-6; D ambiguous. CDR1 is SGHDT, CDR2 YYEEEE, per germline. Trimming shortened V by 4 bases and J by 5 bases, and 10 bases separated the two germline ends. CDR3 length: 14 amino acids.

This clonotype was detected ten times or more. The junction does not match germline at one end; this may be a read error. This rearrangement joins TRBV4-1 to TRBJ2-7; TRBD1 agrees at 7 bases. The CDR3 runs 14 residues. CDR1 is MGHRA and CDR2 is YSYEKL in the germline V gene. The chain's CDR3 is CASSQELTGDHQHF. In nucleotides, the CDR3 is TGCGCCAGCAGCCAAGAGCTCACAGGGGACCATCAACACTTC.